This T cell receptor beta chain derives from a study of early T cells in non-severe SARS-CoV-2 infection. Background on the study: Alpha and beta chains were unpaired, from unsorted whole-blood bulk RNA.

The study, taken as a whole, reports: Anti-spike CD8 responses were favored in VDJdb matching, and private and CD4 specificities were missed.

Individual cDNA molecules were tagged with unique molecular identifiers, the study reported. In TCRdb, the 5' RACE reads were re-called with MiXCR into one record per CDR3 protein. In the table there are tens of thousands of distinct CDR3 sequences, around 4.3% of which are singletons. This clonotype has at least ten counts. Its specificity is unknown. This receptor was taken from an adult who was a healthcare worker with PCR-confirmed SARS-CoV-2 infection or an uninfected control (not recorded which). The sequencing sample was made of whole blood.

CDR3 sequence (DNA): TGCAGCGTTGAACGGGGAGCGGGAGGGCCCGATGAGCAGTTCTTC. It encodes CSVERGAGGPDEQFF. V is TRBV29-1 and J is TRBJ2-1; the match to TRBD2 covers 10 bases. This CDR3 has 15 amino acids. Germline V gene data show CDR1 as SQVTM and CDR2 as ANQGSEA. J was trimmed by 8 bases and V by 2 bases; bases with no gene match: 9.